This T cell receptor beta chain comes out of a study of blood T cell repertoires in COVID-19. Study details: The cDNA or gDNA used as material had been derived from T cells, B-cell-depleted T cells, or PBMCs.

Generated by immunoSEQ multiplex PCR, the TCRdb table keeps only in-frame clones and is missing some. This table holds more than 350,000 clones, around nine tenths found once. A COVID-19 case had been met by exposed participants during the 2 weeks before study entry. Looked up from germline, CDR1 is MGHDK and CDR2 is SYGVNS. The CDR3 runs 15 residues. J lost 5 bases, V lost 5 bases, and 6 bases had no gene match. The sample was PBMCs or T cells enriched from blood (not recorded which). The source is a woman aged 18-30 years who had been exposed to COVID-19. The J gene is TRBJ2-2, the V gene TRBV25-1, with TRBD2 identical over 9 bases. CDR3 sequence (DNA): TGTGCCAGCAGTAAAGGGACTAGCCGAACCGGGGAGCTGTTTTTT. Its protein is CASSKGTSRTGELFF.